This TCR beta chain appears in the sequencing data of a study of regulatory T cells in long-lasting Graves disease. Time point in this sample: persistent/refractory GD, antithyroid drugs over 5 years with positive TRAb. Extracted RNA from PBMCs served as the source of the TCR library. It was by American Thyroid Association guidelines that Graves' disease was diagnosed. Construction of TCR beta libraries relied on iRepertoire HTBI primers and on Arm-PCR targeting CDR3 regions. TCRdb re-called the multiplex PCR reads through MiXCR, storing one row per CDR3 protein. There are roughly 500,000 distinct CDR3 sequences in the sample; under 25% occur only once, and 7.1% lies in the top ten. Germline V lookup: CDR1 SGHTA, CDR2 FQGNSA. The germline V and J ends were trimmed by 9 bases and 2 bases, with 10 bases remaining between them. The CDR3 runs 12 residues.

Sequencing was performed on peripheral blood mononuclear cells (PBMCs), taken when the disease was refractory, from a patient treated with antithyroid drugs. The chain joins TRBV7-2 to TRBJ1-2, with D perhaps matching TRBD1 (6 bases). This receptor was taken from a female donor with Graves disease. As DNA, the CDR3 is TGTGCCAGTCTTGACAGGAACTATGGCTACACCTTC. This sequence encodes CASLDRNYGYTF.